The present TCR beta chain was sequenced within a study of shared clonotypes between healthy human individuals. Donors were Caucasian adults residing in Nashville, Tennessee, USA. With 5 bases removed from V and 6 bases from J, the gap between germline ends came to 8 bases. Germline CDR1 reads MNHNS; CDR2 reads SASEGT. This CDR3 has 11 residues. The assay was carried out at the deep level. Repertoires were generated with immunoSEQ multiplex PCR, while TCRdb's copy carries only in-frame clones and drops some. Seen here are about 500,000 clones, around 77% observed once, and the top ten hold 12%. The chain has TRBV6-1 and TRBJ2-7; D gene uncertain. The sequence was collected from a woman between 40 and 55 years old in good health. Some clones in this sample may be carry-over from other donors' samples. Sequencing used PBMCs. In nucleotides, the CDR3 is TGTGCCAGCAGTTACCTCCGCGAGCAGTACTTC. It codes for CASSYLREQYF.